Listed here are 8 T cell receptor beta chains from one sample, sequenced in a study of a mutant IDH1 vaccine in newly diagnosed glioma. The protocol was immunoSEQ multiplex PCR, while the TCRdb copy is restricted to in-frame clones and leaves out a portion. This table has 55,000 or so clones, 75% to 90% appearing once. Time point defined: week 23, last vaccination. Vaccine doses each comprised 300 ug of mutant IDH1 20-mer peptide, with topical imiquimod. These TCRs' antigens remain unknown. The sample was PBMCs, taken from a glioma patient whose treatment included an IDH1 peptide vaccine. These TCRs come from a man aged 35 to 55 with glioma.

This sequence joins TRBV19 and TRBJ2-3; D could derive from TRBD1 or TRBD2 (5 bases each). Germline lookup yields CDR1 LNHDA and CDR2 SQIVND (reference sequence). V was pared by 6 bases and J by 0 bases, with 10 bases between. The CDR3 sequence is 14 residues long. DNA for the CDR3: TGTGCCAGTAGCCCGGGACGGAGCACAGATACGCAGTATTTT. It specifies CASSPGRSTDTQYF.

The CDR3 protein is CASSPTLSGGAGNEQFF. In nucleotides, the CDR3 is TGCGCCAGCAGCCCCACCCTTAGCGGGGGGGCCGGGAATGAGCAGTTCTTC. The gene calls are TRBV5-1 and TRBJ2-1; 11 bases match TRBD2. Looked up from germline, CDR1 is SGHRS and CDR2 is YFSETQ. J was trimmed by 7 bases and V by 4 bases; bases with no gene match: 13. This CDR3 spans 17 amino acids. The whole variable domain, filled in from reference TRBV5-1 and TRBJ2-1, reads KAGVTQTPRYLIKTRGQQVTLSCSPISGHRSVSWYQQTPGQGLQFLFEYFSETQRNKGNFPGRFSGRQFSNSRSEMNVSTLELGDSALYLCASSPTLSGGAGNEQFFGPGTRLTVL.

The chain couples TRBV6-5 to TRBJ1-4, with 11 bases fitting TRBD1. The CDR3 is made up of 14 amino acids. J was trimmed by 6 bases and V by 5 bases; bases with no gene match: 2. CDR1 is MNHEY and CDR2 is SVGAGI in the germline V gene. This CDR3 reads CASSRTGGDEKLFF. The DNA of the CDR3 is TGTGCCAGCAGTAGGACAGGGGGCGATGAAAAACTGTTTTTT.

The chain recombines TRBV11-3 with TRBJ2-3; the match to TRBD2 covers 13 bases. The junction had 4 bases not matched to a gene; V was cut back by 5 bases and J by 2 bases. This CDR3 has 16 residues. Per germline, CDR1 SGHNT and CDR2 YENEEA. CDR3 nucleotides: TGTGCCAGCAGCCCGGGACTAGCGGGGAACACAGATACGCAGTATTTT. Its translation: CASSPGLAGNTDTQYF. The entire variable domain, with the rest obtained from reference TRBV11-3 and TRBJ2-3, is as follows: EAGVVQSPRYKIIEKKQPVAFWCNPISGHNTLYWYLQNLGQGPELLIRYENEEAVDDSQLPKDRFSAERLKGVDSTLKIQPAELGDSAVYLCASSPGLAGNTDTQYFGPGTRLTVL.

The CDR3 DNA is TGTGCCAGCTCACCAAGGACTTTCATGAACACCGGGGAGCTGTTTTTT. Residues: CASSPRTFMNTGELFF. This rearrangement joins TRBV18 to TRBJ2-2, with D possibly being TRBD2 (5 bases). V lost 2 bases, J lost 1 base, and 11 bases lay in between. The V gene's germline CDR1 is KGHSH and CDR2 LQKENI. The CDR3 contains 16 residues.

The J gene is TRBJ2-3, the V gene TRBV30; D is ambiguous. Deletions cut 2 bases from V and 5 bases from J, with 5 bases between. This CDR3 region has 11 residues. Germline lookup yields CDR1 GTSNPN and CDR2 SVGIG (reference sequence). The chain's CDR3 is CAWSYKDTQYF. Here the CDR3 DNA reads TGTGCCTGGAGTTACAAAGATACGCAGTATTTT.

CDR3 region: CAISELRSYEQYF. CDR3 DNA sequence: TGTGCCATCAGTGAGTTGCGCTCCTACGAGCAGTACTTC. The gene calls are TRBV10-3 and TRBJ2-7; D not certain. Trimming left V 1 base short and J 0 bases short, with 4 bases between. The CDR3 spans 13 residues. Looked up from germline, CDR1 is ENHRY and CDR2 is SYGVKD.

The chain is built from TRBV5-1 and TRBJ2-1; D is perhaps TRBD1 (5 bases). The CDR3 contains 16 residues. V dropped 0 bases and J dropped 0 bases, with 10 bases sitting between them. CDR1 is SGHRS, CDR2 YFSETQ, per germline. CDR3 sequence reads: CASSLGGVYSYNEQFF. The CDR3 region has the DNA TGCGCCAGCAGCTTGGGGGGCGTATACTCCTACAATGAGCAGTTCTTC.